These 10 T cell receptor beta chains share one sample of origin, sequenced in a study of T cells in Graves' hyperthyroidism and ophthalmopathy. TCR beta CDR3 region amplification was performed from RNA transcripts. The TCR CDR3 was amplified in a first-round RT-PCR using the HTBI primer set. Each CDR3 protein gets one entry after TCRdb re-called the multiplex PCR reads with MiXCR. The data show approximately 380,000 distinct CDR3 sequences, about 18% seen once. Sequencing was carried out using blood. All receptors derive from a woman under 30 with Graves' hyperthyroidism.

This clonotype was observed many times. The gene calls are TRBV28 and TRBJ2-5, with D possibly TRBD2 on 7 matching bases. The ends were cut back, 2 bases at V and 7 bases at J, with 8 bases in the middle. This CDR3 has 12 amino acids. Germline-derived CDR1 and CDR2 are MDHEN and SYDVKM. The CDR3 DNA reads as TGTGCCAGCAGTTTAGGGGGGGCGACCCAGTACTTC. It specifies CASSLGGATQYF.

This clonotype was counted many times. The chain is built from TRBV5-1 and TRBJ2-7, with TRBD1 as a possible D gene (6 bases). This CDR3 contains 13 residues. The germline V and J ends were trimmed by 4 bases and 1 base, with 9 bases remaining between them. CDR1 and CDR2 (germline): SGHRS, YFSETQ. In DNA, the CDR3 is TGCGCCAGCAGCACACAGGGTTCCTACGAGCAGTACTTC. This sequence encodes CASSTQGSYEQYF.

The sample holds a few counts of this clonotype. This chain uses TRBV28 with TRBJ2-5; possible D gene TRBD1, 6 bases. The CDR3 consists of 14 residues. The V and J ends lost 5 bases and 3 bases respectively, with 13 bases between them. Germline CDR1 is MDHEN and CDR2 is SYDVKM. CDR3 protein: CASSPDSRKETQYF. CDR3 DNA sequence: TGTGCCAGCAGTCCGGACAGCCGCAAAGAGACCCAGTACTTC.

This clonotype was counted many times. The chain recombines TRBV2 with TRBJ1-5; D possibly corresponds to TRBD1 (5 bases). Between the trimmed V and J ends, which lost 7 bases and 5 bases, there was a span of 18 bases. The CDR3 totals 15 residues. Per germline, CDR1 SNHLY and CDR2 FYNNEI. The CDR3 is CASTRGDRGDQPQHF. CDR3 coding DNA: TGTGCCAGCACACGGGGAGACCGAGGGGATCAGCCCCAGCATTTT. The full variable domain, with the rest looked up from reference TRBV2 and TRBJ1-5, is EPEVTQTPSHQVTQMGQEVILRCVPISNHLYFYWYRQILGQKVEFLVSFYNNEISEKSEIFDDQFSVERPDGSNFTLKIRSTKLEDSAMYFCASTRGDRGDQPQHFGDGTRLSIL.

This clonotype was counted ten times or more. This sequence joins TRBV4-1 and TRBJ2-7; TRBD1 aligns across 10 bases. V shed 0 bases, J shed 6 bases, and the junction held 5 bases outside the gene matches. This CDR3 contains 15 residues. The germline V gene encodes CDR1 MGHRA and CDR2 YSYEKL. The CDR3 here is CASSQEGTGVGEQYF. In nucleotides, the CDR3 is TGCGCCAGCAGCCAAGAGGGGACAGGGGTCGGCGAGCAGTACTTC.

This clonotype was picked up many times. This chain uses TRBV11-2 with TRBJ2-5; D possibly corresponds to TRBD2 (7 bases). This CDR3 has 15 amino acids. Germline-derived CDR1 and CDR2 are SGHAT and FQNNGV. The V gene lost 0 bases and the J gene lost 5 bases, with 13 bases spanning the gap. CDR3 in DNA: TGTGCCAGCAGCTTAGATCCTAGGGGGGGTGAGACCCAGTACTTC. Translated, it gives CASSLDPRGGETQYF.

This clonotype occurred many times. The rearrangement links TRBV6-2 or TRBV6-3 to TRBJ1-2; TRBD1 aligns across 7 bases. Germline-derived CDR1 and CDR2 are MNHEY and SVGEGT. The CDR3 is 14 residues long. The V gene end was trimmed by 5 bases and the J gene end by 4 bases; junction bases not matched to a gene: 7. The CDR3 sequence is CASSREGASYGYTF. The CDR3 DNA follows: TGTGCCAGCAGTCGCGAGGGGGCTTCCTATGGCTACACCTTC.

The sample holds a few counts of this clonotype. The chain employs TRBV6-5 and TRBJ1-1, with D uncertain. This CDR3 spans 13 amino acids. Germline CDR1 is MNHEY and CDR2 is SVGAGI. Trimming removed 4 bases at V and 6 bases at J, with 12 bases between. CDR3 DNA: TGTGCCAGCAGTTTAGACACTGACGCTGAAGCTTTCTTT. It is translated as CASSLDTDAEAFF.

V usage is TRBV3-1 and J usage is TRBJ2-2; 8 bases map to TRBD2. The V segment lost 1 base and the J segment 2 bases; nucleotides outside the gene matches: 6. Germline V gene data show CDR1 as LGHDT and CDR2 as YNNKEL (reference sequence). The CDR3 sequence is 17 residues long. The CDR3 coding sequence is TGTGCCAGCAGCCAAGGACATAGCGGGGCTAACACCGGGGAGCTGTTTTTT. It specifies CASSQGHSGANTGELFF.

This clonotype was counted many times. Written as DNA, the CDR3 is TGTGCCAGCAGCTTTCAAACTAGCGGGGCTAACTACGAGCAGTACTTC. Translating it yields CASSFQTSGANYEQYF. The chain uses TRBV11-2 and TRBJ2-7; 10 bases align to TRBD2. This CDR3 spans 16 amino acids. V gave up 3 bases and J gave up 3 bases; unmatched junction bases: 8. Looked up from germline, CDR1 is SGHAT and CDR2 is FQNNGV.